The next 7 T cell receptor beta chains were all read from a single sample in a study of T cells after somatic rescue of genetic block. Measured with immunoSEQ multiplex PCR; TCRdb has only the in-frame clones, and not every one. The repertoire holds about 52,000 clones, with around 96% as singletons. The specimen was peripheral blood mononuclear cells (PBMCs). These TCRs come from a child under two years old.

In its sample, this clone was seen a few times. The chain joins TRBV7-9 to TRBJ1-1, with D unclear. The CDR3 extends over 17 amino acids. Trimming stripped 5 bases from V and 3 bases from J, with 22 bases between. Germline-derived CDR1 and CDR2 are SEHNR and FQNEAQ (reference sequence). Here the CDR3 DNA reads TGTGCCAGCAGCCGTCTCAAAAGGGTGGAGGTTGACACTGAAGCTTTCTTT. Its protein product is CASSRLKRVEVDTEAFF.

The CDR3 spells CASRKSFVGDYGYTF. Here the CDR3 DNA reads TGTGCCAGCAGAAAAAGCTTCGTCGGTGACTATGGCTACACCTTC. V gene TRBV2 combines with J gene TRBJ1-2; D remains unclear. V dropped 6 bases and J dropped 3 bases, with 17 bases sitting between them. The CDR3 has 15 amino acids. Looked up from germline, CDR1 is SNHLY and CDR2 is FYNNEI.

The rearrangement uses TRBV27 and TRBJ2-7; 8 bases match TRBD2. The CDR3 covers 15 residues. Unmatched junction bases numbered 9, after V lost 6 bases and J lost 2 bases. CDR1 and CDR2 from the germline V gene are MNHEY and SMNVEV (reference sequence). The CDR3 region is CASSEPGRAPYEQYF. The CDR3 nucleotides read TGTGCCAGCAGCGAGCCCGGGAGGGCCCCCTACGAGCAGTACTTC.

The chain employs TRBV7-9 and TRBJ1-6; the match to TRBD1 covers 9 bases. The CDR3 covers 17 residues. From germline, CDR1 is SEHNR and CDR2 FQNEAQ (reference sequence). J gave up 0 bases and V 5 bases, and 5 bases lay outside the gene matches. The CDR3 sequence: CASSAPTGGSYNSPLHF. DNA for the CDR3: TGTGCCAGCAGCGCCCCGACAGGGGGCTCCTATAATTCACCCCTCCACTTT.

J is TRBJ2-7 and V is TRBV11-2; unclear D gene. The CDR3 has 11 residues. The germline V gene has CDR1 SGHAT and CDR2 FQNNGV. V lost 4 bases and J 5 bases, leaving 6 bases between the germline ends. CDR3 nucleotides: TGTGCCAGCAGCTCAGTGGACGAGCAGTACTTC. Translated: CASSSVDEQYF.

This sequence joins TRBV27 and TRBJ1-2; 9 nucleotides match TRBD1. The CDR3 consists of 15 residues. V was clipped by 5 bases and J by 4 bases; unmatched bases: 8. CDR1 is MNHEY, CDR2 SMNVEV, per germline (reference sequence). The CDR3 here is CASSHKTGGVYGYTF. The CDR3 nucleotides are TGTGCCAGCAGTCATAAGACAGGGGGTGTCTATGGCTACACCTTC.

This chain links TRBV20-1 with TRBJ2-7; perhaps TRBD1 as D (6 bases). The CDR3 spans 11 residues. Trimming removed 6 bases at V and 2 bases at J, with 8 bases between. The V gene's germline CDR1 is DFQATT and CDR2 SNEGSKA (reference sequence). The CDR3 DNA reads TGCAGTGCCGGGACAACCTACGAGCAGTACTTC. Encoded protein: CSAGTTYEQYF.